Below, 10 T cell receptor beta chains from the same sample are listed, as sequenced in a study of blood T cell repertoires in COVID-19 (dated by TCRdb to between 2020 and 2021). The method was the immunoSEQ multiplex PCR assay. TCRdb re-hosts the immuneACCESS table, in-frame sequences only. Its copies lack some clones; in the studies checked, an unresolved V gene accounts for under half of them, and the cause for the rest is not known. This sample has hundreds of thousands of clones in its table, and approximately 90% of those were observed once. The biggest ten clones account for around 1.7% of the sample. The specimen sequenced was PBMCs or T cells enriched from blood (not recorded which). These TCRs come from a man aged 35-49 years who had recovered from COVID-19.

The DNA for the CDR3 is TGTGCCTTCCACCCCCGGGACAGGGGAAATGAGCAGTTCTTC. Encoded protein: CAFHPRDRGNEQFF. The genes are TRBV27 and TRBJ2-1; the match to TRBD1 covers 10 bases. V was clipped by 11 bases and J by 7 bases; unmatched bases: 11. The CDR3 runs to 14 residues. Germline CDR1 is MNHEY and CDR2 is SMNVEV (reference sequence).

This chain uses TRBV28 with TRBJ2-7; D might be TRBD2 (6 bases). Germline CDR1 and CDR2: MDHEN and SYDVKM. Deletions cut 2 bases from V and 1 base from J, with 9 bases between. The CDR3 is made up of 14 amino acids. In nucleotides, the CDR3 is TGTGCCAGCAGTTTAAGTGCGGGATCCTACGAGCAGTACTTC. It translates to CASSLSAGSYEQYF.

The chain employs TRBV10-3 and TRBJ2-1, with D possibly being TRBD2 (7 bases). CDR1 is ENHRY and CDR2 is SYGVKD in the germline V gene. This CDR3 comprises 16 residues. The V and J ends lost 0 bases and 7 bases respectively, with 16 bases between them. CDR3 nucleotides: TGTGCCATCAGTGAGTCTGGGAGGGGGGGCCGTAATGAGCAGTTCTTC. Its protein product is CAISESGRGGRNEQFF.

The chain employs TRBV30 and TRBJ2-1; 7 nucleotides line up with TRBD1. The germline gives CDR1 GTSNPN, CDR2 SVGIG (reference sequence). V lost 4 bases to trimming and J lost 4 bases; unmatched junction nucleotides: 10. The CDR3 consists of 15 residues. The CDR3 loop is CAWTSGGNFYNEQFF. The DNA of the CDR3 is TGTGCCTGGACATCAGGGGGTAACTTTTACAATGAGCAGTTCTTC. Complete variable domain (other parts from reference TRBV30 and TRBJ2-1): SQTIHQWPATLVQPVGSPLSLECTVEGTSNPNLYWYRQAAGRGLQLLFYSVGIGQISSEVPQNLSASRPQDRQFILSSKKLLLSDSGFYLCAWTSGGNFYNEQFFGPGTRLTVL.

This rearrangement joins TRBV13 to TRBJ2-1; D call uncertain. The CDR3 consists of 13 residues. V was pared by 0 bases and J by 4 bases, with 4 bases between. Per the germline V gene, CDR1 is PRHDT and CDR2 is FYEKMQ (reference sequence). The CDR3 DNA reads TGTGCCAGCAGCTTAGGGGCTTACAATGAGCAGTTCTTC. The encoded protein is CASSLGAYNEQFF.

The chain carries TRBV1 and TRBJ2-1; the table's D call, TRBD2, was not checked against the DNA. TRBV1 constitutes a pseudogene. The CDR3 has 19 residues. The CDR3 region is CTSSQGELAGGQLCNEQFF. The CDR3 DNA reads TGCACCAGCAGCCAAGGGGAGCTGGCGGGAGGGCAGCTCTGCAATGAGCAGTTCTTC.

J is TRBJ1-6 and V is TRBV27; perhaps TRBD1 as D (6 bases). Germline CDR1 and CDR2: MNHEY and SMNVEV (reference sequence). This CDR3 is 12 amino acids long. V was shortened by 10 bases and J by 13 bases, with 17 bases between the two germline ends. CDR3 in DNA: TGTGCCATCGGGATTACAGGGTCGCCCCTCCACTTT. It translates to CAIGITGSPLHF.

V is TRBV19 and J is TRBJ2-5; TRBD1 matches at 7 bases. The germline V gene has CDR1 LNHDA and CDR2 SQIVND (reference sequence). The CDR3 sequence is 14 residues long. Trimming cost V 5 bases and J 10 bases; bases outside gene matches: 13. DNA for the CDR3: TGTGCCAGTAGTTCTGCACAGGGGCAGGGGCTCCAGTACTTC. It specifies CASSSAQGQGLQYF.

The genes are TRBV28 and TRBJ1-3; 7 bases line up with TRBD1. Germline V gene data show CDR1 as MDHEN and CDR2 as SYDVKM. Trimming removed 6 bases from V and 4 bases from J; junction bases left unmatched: 9. The CDR3 has 15 residues. The CDR3 nucleotides read TGTGCCAGCAGAGAGGAGGGGGCACTCGGAAACACCATATATTTT. This encodes CASREEGALGNTIYF. The variable domain in full, completed from reference TRBV28 and TRBJ1-3, reads DVKVTQSSRYLVKRTGEKVFLECVQDMDHENMFWYRQDPGLGLRLIYFSYDVKMKEKGDIPEGYSVSREKKERFSLILESASTNQTSMYLCASREEGALGNTIYFGEGSWLTVV.

This clone was detected ten times or more. Other nucleotide sequences in the sample specify the same CDR3. This CDR3 is CASSFGTGLNTEAFF. The DNA of the CDR3 is TGTGCCAGTAGTTTTGGGACAGGGCTGAACACTGAAGCTTTCTTT. The rearrangement joins TRBV19 to TRBJ1-1, with TRBD1 identical over 9 bases. The CDR3 sequence is 15 residues long. CDR1 LNHDA and CDR2 SQIVND come from the germline V gene (reference sequence). After removal of 5 bases from V and 0 bases from J, the junction contained 4 bases not matched to a gene.